A selection of T cell receptor beta chains follows, all from one sample in a study of blood T cell repertoires in COVID-19. This table comes from immunoSEQ multiplex PCR, and its TCRdb copy is limited to in-frame clones, with some not included. The sample includes under 250,000 clones, about 82% of them seen just once. Sequencing was done on a sample of peripheral blood. These receptors were taken from a woman aged 80 or over with COVID-19, enrolled during active disease. Both conserved end residues are trimmed from each CDR3. Each record gives: D gene, V gene, J gene, CDR3 protein. The D gene is left open where the match is weak.

-,TRBV2,TRBJ2-6,ASTPHGTGANVLT
-,TRBV9,TRBJ2-5,ASSSTSRGTQY
-,TRBV5-8,TRBJ1-5,ASRFVGAGSNQPQH
TRBD1,TRBV19,TRBJ1-2,ASSTTGENYGYT
TRBD2,TRBV2,TRBJ2-2,ASRVAGGQTGELF
TRBD1,TRBV6-6,TRBJ1-1,ASTDRGGTEAF
-,TRBV9,TRBJ1-4,ASSVTTGENEKLF
TRBD1,TRBV7-9,TRBJ1-5,ASSARGQGALNQPQH
-,TRBV25-1,TRBJ1-1,ASSREGNTEAF
TRBD1,TRBV7-2,TRBJ1-6,ASSLSLTGGNNSPLH
-,TRBV4-1,TRBJ2-1,ASSQGPGSVSYNEQF
TRBD1,TRBV7-3,TRBJ1-6,ASSRTGGKNSPLH
-,TRBV7-2,TRBJ1-2,ASSFSGVEGYT
-,TRBV11-2,TRBJ2-4,ASSLDVRTWRSLAKNIQY
TRBD1,TRBV18,TRBJ1-6,ASSPQGQGSYNSPLH
-,TRBV12-3/TRBV12-4,TRBJ1-2,ASSFGRGYT
TRBD1,TRBV5-8,TRBJ2-5,ASTSLQGVSRQY
-,TRBV5-1,TRBJ1-2,ASSPEGVNYGYT
-,TRBV29-1,TRBJ1-4,STQGANEKLF
-,TRBV5-1,TRBJ2-2,ASSGTSNTGELF
-,TRBV3-1/TRBV3-2,TRBJ1-4,ASSHREDEKLF
TRBD1,TRBV18,TRBJ1-1,ASSPKTGENEAF
-,TRBV2,TRBJ1-2,ASSEAGGGYT
TRBD2,TRBV5-1,TRBJ2-1,ASSLGSSGGLNEQF
TRBD1,TRBV2,TRBJ1-2,ASRASGTVVYGYT
-,TRBV6-6,TRBJ1-5,ASSSTPGEPQH
-,TRBV12-5,TRBJ2-5,ASGLDGWREETQY
TRBD1,TRBV28,TRBJ1-5,ASSSGGASQPQH
-,TRBV19,TRBJ1-5,ASSISTGRNQPQH
-,TRBV3-1/TRBV3-2,TRBJ1-2,ASSFSQGADGYT
-,TRBV7-2,TRBJ1-4,ASSLGAATNEKLF
TRBD1,TRBV27,TRBJ2-4,ASSFLGTGENFAKNIQY
TRBD1,TRBV6-5,TRBJ2-1,ASSPTGGTYNEQF
TRBD2,TRBV18,TRBJ2-1,ASSPPASGAYNEQF
TRBD1,TRBV13,TRBJ1-4,ASSLRQGREKLF
TRBD2,TRBV3-1/TRBV3-2,TRBJ2-1,ASSQSGGAYNEQF
TRBD2,TRBV7-2,TRBJ2-2,ASSLGSSGITGELF
TRBD1,TRBV28,TRBJ2-2,ASRGQGGNTGELF
TRBD1,TRBV27,TRBJ1-1,ASRFRQGGTEAF
-,TRBV7-2,TRBJ1-3,ASSLQGSSGNTIY
TRBD2,TRBV6-7,TRBJ2-5,ASSYPTDSVSGGPLCACSETQY
-,TRBV30,TRBJ1-2,ATDRPNYGYT
-,TRBV20-1,TRBJ1-4,SASPGDATNEKLF
-,TRBV6-5,TRBJ1-3,ASSYLGQGNTIY
-,TRBV24-1,TRBJ1-2,ATSDFRENGYT